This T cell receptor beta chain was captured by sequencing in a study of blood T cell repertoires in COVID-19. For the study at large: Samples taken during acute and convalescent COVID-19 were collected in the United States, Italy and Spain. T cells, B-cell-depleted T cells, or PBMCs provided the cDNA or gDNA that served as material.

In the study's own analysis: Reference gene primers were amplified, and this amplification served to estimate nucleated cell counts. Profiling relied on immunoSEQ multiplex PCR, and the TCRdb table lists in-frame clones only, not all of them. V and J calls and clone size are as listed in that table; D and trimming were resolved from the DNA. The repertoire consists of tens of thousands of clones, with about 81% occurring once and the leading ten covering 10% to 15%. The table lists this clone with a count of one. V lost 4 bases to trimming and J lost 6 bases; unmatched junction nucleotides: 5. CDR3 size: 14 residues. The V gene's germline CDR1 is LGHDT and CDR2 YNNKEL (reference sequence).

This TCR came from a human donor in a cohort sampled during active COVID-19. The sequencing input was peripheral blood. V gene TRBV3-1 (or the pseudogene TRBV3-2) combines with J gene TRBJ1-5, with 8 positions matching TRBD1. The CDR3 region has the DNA TGTGCCAGCAGCCTGACAGGGGCGATTCAGCCCCAGCATTTT. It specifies CASSLTGAIQPQHF.